The clone carrying this TCR beta chain was seen only a few times. No antigen is known for it. Amplification yielded TCR beta CDR3 regions, with RNA transcripts as the source. RT-PCR in the first round (using the HTBI primer set) targeted the TCR CDR3. TCRdb re-called the multiplex PCR reads through MiXCR, storing one row per CDR3 protein. The sample holds more than 650,000 distinct CDR3 sequences, around 15% seen once. The CDR3 loop spans 15 amino acids. The ends lost 6 bases at V and 6 bases at J; junction bases unmatched: 3. Germline V CDR1 and CDR2: MNHNS, SASEGT. The record originates from a study of T cells in Graves' hyperthyroidism and ophthalmopathy. Study-level points and caveats: Progression to ophthalmopathy was predicted a median of 6.5 months early.

Stable Graves' hyperthyroidism meant no ophthalmopathy progression within 18 months. Clinical symptoms, serum thyroxine, TRAb, thyroid ultrasound and orbital computed tomography established diagnosis. Each 10 ml fresh peripheral blood draw supplied the PBMCs. The sequenced material came from blood. This receptor was taken from a woman aged 18-29 years with Graves' hyperthyroidism. This chain uses TRBV6-1 with TRBJ2-1; 15 nucleotides match TRBD2. CDR3 DNA sequence: TGTGCCAGCAGGGGACTAGCGGGAGGACCCAATGAGCAGTTCTTC. Translating it yields CASRGLAGGPNEQFF.